One sample yielded the 17 T cell receptor beta chains listed below, sequenced in a study of cytomegalovirus exposure and HLA in healthy donors. A multiplex PCR was run with 60 Vbeta primers and 13 Jbeta primers. Measured with immunoSEQ multiplex PCR; TCRdb has only the in-frame clones, and not every one. This table holds 150,000 to 200,000 clones, 75% found once. Sequencing used PBMCs. All receptors derive from a male donor in good health and CMV-seronegative.

The chain is built from TRBV9 and TRBJ1-1; 7 nucleotides align to TRBD1. Germline-derived CDR1 and CDR2 are SGDLS and YYNGEE. This CDR3 is 16 amino acids long. V gave up 4 bases and J gave up 2 bases; unmatched junction bases: 11. CDR3 bases: TGTGCCAGCAGCCCCTTATATTACAGGGGAAACACTGAAGCTTTCTTT. It translates to CASSPLYYRGNTEAFF.

The chain joins TRBV18 to TRBJ2-7; 14 bases fit TRBD2. CDR3 size: 16 residues. CDR1 is KGHSH and CDR2 is LQKENI in the germline V gene. J lost 6 bases, V lost 6 bases, and 10 bases had no gene match. The CDR3 DNA is TGTGCCAGCTCGCCCGGGACTAGCGGGGGCTTTGGCGAGCAGTACTTC. It is translated as CASSPGTSGGFGEQYF.

This clone occurred a few times. V is TRBV5-1 and J is TRBJ2-4; TRBD2 matches 9 bases. The CDR3 is made up of 18 amino acids. In germline, CDR1 is SGHRS, CDR2 YFSETQ. After removal of 4 bases from V and 0 bases from J, the junction contained 11 bases not matched to a gene. DNA of the CDR3: TGCGCCAGCAGCCCCGGGACTAGCTACGGTCTAGCCAAAAACATTCAGTACTTC. Protein product: CASSPGTSYGLAKNIQYF.

This clone was detected only a few times. The CDR3 region is CASSVEREETQYF. CDR3 DNA sequence: TGTGCCAGCAGCGTAGAGCGGGAAGAGACCCAGTACTTC. This rearrangement joins TRBV9 to TRBJ2-5; tentatively, D is TRBD2 (6 bases). CDR3 length equals 13 residues. The V end was cut by 0 bases, the J end by 3 bases, with 6 bases between. Per the germline V gene, CDR1 is SGDLS and CDR2 is YYNGEE.

The V gene is TRBV2, the J gene TRBJ2-2; 12 bases agree with TRBD1. CDR3 length: 15 residues. Germline values: CDR1 SNHLY, CDR2 FYNNEI. Trimming cost V 4 bases and J 7 bases; bases outside gene matches: 4. This CDR3 reads CASSAGQGANGELFF. DNA of the CDR3: TGTGCCAGCAGTGCGGGACAGGGGGCGAACGGGGAGCTGTTTTTT. The full variable domain, rest sourced from reference TRBV2 and TRBJ2-2, is EPEVTQTPSHQVTQMGQEVILRCVPISNHLYFYWYRQILGQKVEFLVSFYNNEISEKSEIFDDQFSVERPDGSNFTLKIRSTKLEDSAMYFCASSAGQGANGELFFGEGSRLTVL.

The J gene is TRBJ2-5, the V gene TRBV7-6; D ambiguous. Per the germline V gene, CDR1 is SGHVS and CDR2 is FNYEAQ. The V end lost 3 bases, the J end lost 5 bases, and 7 bases lay between the germline ends. There are 12 residues in the CDR3. The CDR3 region has the DNA TGTGCCAGCAGCTTTTCCTCGGAGACCCAGTACTTC. It encodes CASSFSSETQYF.

The DNA for the CDR3 is TGTGCCAGTGGATCTAGCGGGAGATTATGGAATGAGCAGTTCTTC. Residues: CASGSSGRLWNEQFF. The chain joins TRBV19 to TRBJ2-1; 10 positions agree with TRBD2. Germline assignment: CDR1 LNHDA and CDR2 SQIVND (reference sequence). V lost 8 bases, J lost 7 bases, and 11 bases stayed unmatched. The CDR3 loop spans 15 amino acids.

CDR3 DNA sequence: TGCGCCAGCAGCCAAGGGCGGTTCCCAACCCAAGAGACCCAGTACTTC. Its translation is CASSQGRFPTQETQYF. The rearrangement links TRBV4-1 to TRBJ2-5; D gene ambiguous. The CDR3 spans 16 residues. The V end lost 1 base, the J end lost 1 base, and 13 bases lay between the germline ends. CDR1 MGHRA and CDR2 YSYEKL come from the germline V gene.

This chain connects TRBV5-4 to TRBJ2-5; TRBD1 matches 10 bases. The end of the DNA aligns better with TRBJ2-7, so the J call may be wrong. CDR1 and CDR2 (germline): SGHNT, YYREEE (reference sequence). The CDR3 sequence is 14 residues long. CDR3 residues: CASSRDRGTYEQYF. The DNA of the CDR3 is TGTGCCAGCAGCCGGGACAGGGGCACCTACGAGCAGTACTTC.

The chain has TRBV7-9 and TRBJ2-2; D is possibly TRBD2 (5 bases). V was shortened by 5 bases and J by 6 bases, with 13 bases between the two germline ends. Germline CDR1 SEHNR, CDR2 FQNEAQ (reference sequence). This CDR3 spans 14 amino acids. This CDR3 is CASSPRFGAGELFF. For the CDR3, the DNA is TGTGCCAGCAGCCCCAGGTTCGGGGCCGGGGAGCTGTTTTTT.

The table lists this clone with a few counts. The rearrangement joins TRBV7-6 to TRBJ1-1; D possibly corresponds to TRBD1 (5 bases). Germline CDR1 reads SGHVS; CDR2 reads FNYEAQ. The CDR3 contains 13 residues. V was clipped by 5 bases and J by 4 bases, with 11 bases between them. The CDR3 reads CASSRQGGTEAFF. CDR3 DNA sequence: TGTGCCAGCAGCCGTCAGGGAGGCACTGAAGCTTTCTTT. Together with reference TRBV7-6 and TRBJ1-1, the CDR3 gives the full variable domain: GAGVSQSPRYKVTKRGQDVALRCDPISGHVSLYWYRQALGQGPEFLTYFNYEAQQDKSGLPNDRFSAERPEGSISTLTIQRTEQRDSAMYRCASSRQGGTEAFFGQGTRLTVV.

This rearrangement joins TRBV7-7 to TRBJ2-5; the match to TRBD2 covers 7 bases. The CDR3 is 13 residues long. Germline CDR1 reads SSHAT; CDR2 reads FNYEAQ (reference sequence). The junction had 1 base not matched to a gene; V was cut back by 3 bases and J by 3 bases. In nucleotides, the CDR3 is TGTGCCAGCAGCTTCAGCGGGGAAGAGACCCAGTACTTC. This codes for CASSFSGEETQYF.

The chain is built from TRBV5-7 and TRBJ1-2; TRBD1 aligns across 10 bases. TRBV5-7 is given ORF status, its function remaining uncertain. V shed 4 bases, J shed 4 bases, and the junction held 7 bases outside the gene matches. The CDR3 runs to 15 residues. The CDR3 nucleotides read TGTGCCAGCAGCCCAGGGACAGGGGATACCTATGGCTACACCTTC. Its translation is CASSPGTGDTYGYTF.

V usage is TRBV2 and J usage is TRBJ2-7, with a weak D call TRBD1 (6 bases). V was cut by 1 base and J by 5 bases, with 15 bases left in between. Germline-derived CDR1 and CDR2 are SNHLY and FYNNEI. The CDR3 consists of 15 residues. The CDR3 here is CASSEERGGWDEQYF. CDR3 nucleotide sequence: TGTGCCAGCAGTGAAGAGCGTGGGGGCTGGGACGAGCAGTACTTC.

V usage is TRBV7-9 and J usage is TRBJ1-3; no definite D call. The V gene's germline CDR1 is SEHNR and CDR2 FQNEAQ (reference sequence). Trimming took 3 bases from V and 4 from J, leaving 10 bases between them. The CDR3 loop spans 14 amino acids. Here the CDR3 reads CASSFTAAGNTIYF. Here the CDR3 DNA reads TGTGCCAGCAGCTTTACAGCGGCAGGAAACACCATATATTTT.

The chain has TRBV4-1 and TRBJ2-7, with 7 positions matching TRBD2. CDR1 and CDR2 from the germline V gene are MGHRA and YSYEKL. The CDR3 has 15 amino acids. V lost 2 bases to trimming and J lost 2 bases; unmatched junction nucleotides: 6. CDR3 sequence reads: CASSQSERDPYEQYF. The CDR3 DNA reads TGCGCCAGCAGCCAATCGGAGCGGGACCCCTACGAGCAGTACTTC.

V and J are TRBV7-9 and TRBJ1-5; 7 nucleotides align to TRBD1. Germline values: CDR1 SEHNR, CDR2 FQNEAQ (reference sequence). V was pared by 5 bases and J by 7 bases, with 17 bases of the junction left unmatched. The CDR3 covers 17 residues. In DNA, the CDR3 is TGTGCCAGCAGCCCGGGGACAGCTCTGGAAAAAGCGCAGCCCCAGCATTTT. Protein sequence: CASSPGTALEKAQPQHF.